Listed here is a single T cell receptor beta chain. This CDR3 spans 21 amino acids. Germline values: CDR1 LNHDA, CDR2 SQIVND (reference sequence). Trimming at V came to 9 bases and at J to 8 bases, leaving 32 bases not matched to a gene. Produced via immunoSEQ multiplex PCR; TCRdb's table is partial and in-frame only. Among approximately 95,000 clones listed, about 95% were seen once. This sample was taken from a study of technical replicates of blood from a handful of donors. The specimen sequenced was T cells isolated from PBMCs. The chain uses TRBV19 and TRBJ2-1; 9 nucleotides line up with TRBD2. The clonotype comes from a human donor in good health. The CDR3 reads CASESYFGQREEYMLGDEQFF. The DNA of the CDR3 is TGTGCCAGCGAGTCCTACTTCGGCCAGCGGGAGGAGTATATGTTAGGCGATGAGCAGTTCTTC.